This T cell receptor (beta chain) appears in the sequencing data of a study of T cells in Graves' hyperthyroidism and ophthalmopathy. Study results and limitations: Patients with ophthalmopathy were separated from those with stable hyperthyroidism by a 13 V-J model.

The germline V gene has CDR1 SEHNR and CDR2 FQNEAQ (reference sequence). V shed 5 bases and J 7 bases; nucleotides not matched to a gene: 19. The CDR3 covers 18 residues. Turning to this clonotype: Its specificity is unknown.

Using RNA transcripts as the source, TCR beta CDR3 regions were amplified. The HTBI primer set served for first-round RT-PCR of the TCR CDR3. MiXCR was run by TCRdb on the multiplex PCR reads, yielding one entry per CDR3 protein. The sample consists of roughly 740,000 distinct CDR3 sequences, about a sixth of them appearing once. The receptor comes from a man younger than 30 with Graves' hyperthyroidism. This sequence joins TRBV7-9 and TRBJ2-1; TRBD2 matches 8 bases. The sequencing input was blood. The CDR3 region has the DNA TGTGCCAGCAGCCAAGTTGGGGCCCTTAGCGGGAATCGGAATGAGCAGTTCTTC. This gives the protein CASSQVGALSGNRNEQFF.